This paragraph reports one T cell receptor beta chain. This entry comes from a study of shared T cell receptors in the human thymus. CDR3 length: 9 amino acids. Trimming took off 8 bases at V and 8 bases at J, with 7 bases between the two ends. The germline CDR1 and CDR2 sequences are SQVTM and ANQGSEA. Only in-frame clones appear in the TCRdb table, and some are missing; sequencing was by immunoSEQ multiplex PCR. The sample holds a few hundred thousand clones; roughly 94% are singletons and the top ten take approximately 0.018%. The sequenced sample consisted of thymocytes. The V call is TRBV29-1, the J call TRBJ2-1; TRBD1 might be the D (5 bases). The source is a human donor. The CDR3 reads CSLGDEQFF. DNA for the CDR3: TGCAGCCTAGGGGATGAGCAGTTCTTC.